Listed below are T cell receptor beta chains from one sample, sequenced in a study of T cells in Graves' hyperthyroidism and ophthalmopathy. In TCRdb, the multiplex PCR reads were re-called with MiXCR into one record per CDR3 protein. Seen here are a few hundred thousand distinct CDR3 sequences, roughly 16% observed once, and the top ten hold less than 3.5%. The sample was blood. All receptors come from a woman in her thirties or forties with Graves' ophthalmopathy. Each CDR3 is given with its conserved first and last residue. D genes are given only for firm matches. Size values are once, few and many counts, or a class for expanded clones, and some rows have none.

d_call	v_call	clone_size	j_call	cdr3_nt	cdr3_aa
.	TRBV2	many	TRBJ2-1	TGTGCCAGCAGTGGGATCTCACGGAATGAGCAGTTCTTC	CASSGISRNEQFF
.	TRBV7-8	many	TRBJ1-1	TGTGCCACCAAAGTCGGAGCTTCGGCAGGGGCGGCTTTCTTT	CATKVGASAGAAFF
TRBD1	TRBV5-4	.	TRBJ1-2	TGTGCCAGCAGCGGGTGGACAGGCTATGGCTACACCTTC	CASSGWTGYGYTF
TRBD1	TRBV7-8	few	TRBJ1-2	TGTGCCACCCGAGGGGACAGGGCGGGTATGGGCTATGGCTACACCTTC	CATRGDRAGMGYGYTF
.	TRBV28	many	TRBJ1-5	TGTGCCAGCAGTTTAAAGCCGGGGAATAGCAATCAGCCCCAGCATTTT	CASSLKPGNSNQPQHF
.	TRBV30	.	TRBJ2-7	TGTGCCTGGAGTGTAGGATCGGTCTACGAGCAGTACTTC	CAWSVGSVYEQYF
.	TRBV7-9	.	TRBJ2-3	TGTGCCAGCAGCTTCACACTAGCAGACGCGAAATACACAGATACGCAGTATTTT	CASSFTLADAKYTDTQYF
TRBD1	TRBV5-1	few	TRBJ2-3	TGCGCCAGCAGCTTGGAGCAGGGGGGCACAGATACGCAGTATTTT	CASSLEQGGTDTQYF
TRBD2	TRBV28	few	TRBJ2-4	TGTGCCAGCAGTCCAGGGACTAGCGGTGTAAACATTCAGTACTTC	CASSPGTSGVNIQYF
.	TRBV5-1	once	TRBJ2-1	TGCGCCAGCAGGCAAGATAGCGGCTCCTACAATGAGCAGTTCTTC	CASRQDSGSYNEQFF
.	TRBV20-1	.	TRBJ2-1	TGCAGTGCTAGGGCCTTTTCGACAGGCTACAATGAGCAGTTCTTC	CSARAFSTGYNEQFF
.	TRBV20-1	.	TRBJ2-3	TGCAGTGCGAGCCGCTGGGCAGACTATACGCAGTATTTT	CSASRWADYTQYF
.	TRBV6-6	many	TRBJ1-1	TGTGCCAGCAGTTACTCCCCCTTTGGAACTGAAGCTTTCTTT	CASSYSPFGTEAFF
.	TRBV3-1	.	TRBJ2-5	TGTGCCAGCAGCCAAGAGTCTACCGGGAAGGAGACCCAGTACTTC	CASSQESTGKETQYF
.	TRBV18	many	TRBJ1-1	TGTGCCAGCTCACCATCGGAGACCTCTGAAGCTTTCTTT	CASSPSETSEAFF
TRBD2	TRBV27	.	TRBJ2-7	TGTGCCAGCAGCTACATCGGGGGGGGGTTGGTGTACTACGAGCAGTACTTC	CASSYIGGGLVYYEQYF
TRBD1	TRBV24-1	.	TRBJ2-1	TGTGCCACCAGTGCCCGGGACAGGAGATTAGAGACCCAGTTCTTC	CATSARDRRLETQFF
TRBD1	TRBV11-2	.	TRBJ2-3	TGTGCCAGTGGTACGACAGGGATCAGGGATACGCAGTATTTT	CASGTTGIRDTQYF
.	TRBV5-1	.	TRBJ2-2	TGCGCCAGCAGCTTGGTAGGACAGCCCACCGGGGAGCTGTTTTTT	CASSLVGQPTGELFF
.	TRBV6-1	.	TRBJ2-7	TGTGCCAGCAGTGAAGGAGCTAACTCCTACGAGCAGTACTTC	CASSEGANSYEQYF
TRBD2	TRBV7-2	few	TRBJ2-1	TGTGCCAGCAGCTTAGGGACTAGCGGGGTTAGTGAGCAGTTCTTC	CASSLGTSGVSEQFF
TRBD1	TRBV6-1	few	TRBJ2-1	TGTGCCAGCGGACCTGGGCAGGGGGCCAACAATGAGCAGTTCTTC	CASGPGQGANNEQFF
.	TRBV20-1	.	TRBJ1-2	TGCAGTGCTAGAGATGGGGGAGAGGACGGGCTTGGCTACACCTTC	CSARDGGEDGLGYTF
.	TRBV20-1	.	TRBJ2-3	TGCAGTGCTAGAGCGGGGGACAGCACAGATACGCAGTATTTT	CSARAGDSTDTQYF
.	TRBV12-3/TRBV12-4	many	TRBJ1-2	TGTGCCAGCAGTTTTCTATTCGGGGGTAGCGATGGCTACACCTTC	CASSFLFGGSDGYTF
.	TRBV12-3/TRBV12-4	few	TRBJ2-5	TGTGCCAGCTCCGGTTGGAACCAAGAGACCCAGTACTTC	CASSGWNQETQYF
.	TRBV27	few	TRBJ2-5	TGTGCCAGCAGTCCGATAGTGCCGTACCAAGAGACCCAGTACTTC	CASSPIVPYQETQYF
TRBD1	TRBV25-1	many	TRBJ1-1	TGTGCCAGCCGTGGTCCCGGGACAGTTGACACTGAAGCTTTCTTT	CASRGPGTVDTEAFF
.	TRBV5-6	once	TRBJ2-4	TGTGCCAGCAGCTTGTTGGCAGGGGTCAAAAACATTCAGTACTTC	CASSLLAGVKNIQYF
TRBD2	TRBV5-1	many	TRBJ2-7	TGCGCCAGCAGCGTCACTAGCGGGAGGATAAACGAGCAGTACTTC	CASSVTSGRINEQYF
.	TRBV12-3/TRBV12-4	many	TRBJ1-6	TGTGCCAGCAGGGACAGAGCCTATAATTCACCCCTCCACTTT	CASRDRAYNSPLHF
.	TRBV29-1	few	TRBJ1-1	TGCAGCGTCCCGGACTCCGGGACTGAAGCTTTCTTT	CSVPDSGTEAFF
.	TRBV6-2/TRBV6-3	many	TRBJ1-5	TGTGCCAGCAGTTTTATCTACACCCAGGGTGCCGCCAATCAGCCCCAGCATTTT	CASSFIYTQGAANQPQHF
.	TRBV11-2	many	TRBJ2-7	TGTGCCAGCAGCTTAATTGACAGAACATACGAGCAGTACTTC	CASSLIDRTYEQYF
TRBD2	TRBV27	.	TRBJ2-5	TGTGCCAGCGGACAGGGGGGACTAGCGGGGACAGAGACCCAGTACTTC	CASGQGGLAGTETQYF
TRBD1	TRBV15	few	TRBJ2-5	TGTGCCACCAGCAGGGGGGACAGGAATCAAGAGACCCAGTACTTC	CATSRGDRNQETQYF
.	TRBV4-2	.	TRBJ2-1	TGTGCCAGCAGCCAAGATAGAGGGCGGGATGAGCAGTTCTTC	CASSQDRGRDEQFF
TRBD1	TRBV27	.	TRBJ1-2	TGTGCCAGCACTCTTCCCCCGGGACAGACCGGACGAGCGGGGTATGGCTACACCTTC	CASTLPPGQTGRAGYGYTF
TRBD1	TRBV28	many	TRBJ2-1	TGTGCCAGCAGTCCCACCAGACAGGGGATCTACAATGAGCAGTTCTTC	CASSPTRQGIYNEQFF
.	TRBV20-1	many	TRBJ1-1	TGCAGTGCTACTACGGGAGCTGAAGCTTTCTTT	CSATTGAEAFF
.	TRBV5-4	.	TRBJ2-5	TGTGCCAGCAGCTTGGGAGTTGCCCTTCAAGAGACCCAGTACTTC	CASSLGVALQETQYF
TRBD2	TRBV20-1	few	TRBJ2-1	TGCAGTGCCACACGGATTATTAGCGGGGGGGCCCCCTACAATGAGCAGTTCTTC	CSATRIISGGAPYNEQFF
.	TRBV6-1	few	TRBJ1-5	TGTGCCAGCATGGTGAGGGCCAATCAGCCCCAGCATTTT	CASMVRANQPQHF
.	TRBV2	few	TRBJ1-2	TGTGCCAGCATTCGATTCTCTGGCTACACCTTC	CASIRFSGYTF